Shown below are 27 T cell receptor beta chains from a single sample sequenced in a study of cytomegalovirus exposure and HLA in healthy donors. Primers included in the PCR were 60 Vbeta and 13 Jbeta primers. Clones were sequenced by immunoSEQ multiplex PCR, and TCRdb holds only the in-frame ones, with some missing. Of approximately 110,000 clones listed, 77% are singletons. The sequenced sample consisted of PBMCs. Receptors originate from a woman between 35 and 50 years old in good health and CMV-seropositive.

As for this clone: At one end the junction does not follow the germline gene, possibly because of a read error. The gene calls are TRBV7-7 and TRBJ2-5, with a weak D call TRBD1 (5 bases). Looked up from germline, CDR1 is SSHAT and CDR2 is FNYEAQ (reference sequence). This CDR3 contains 13 residues. In DNA form, the CDR3 reads TGTGCTAGCAGCTTAGGACACAGGGAGACCCAGTACTTC. As protein: CASSLGHRETQYF. Using reference TRBV7-7 and TRBJ2-5 for the parts outside the CDR3, the full variable domain is GAGVSQSPRYKVTKRGQDVTLRCDPISSHATLYWYQQALGQGPEFLTYFNYEAQPDKSGLPSDRFSAERPEGSISTLTIQRTEQRDSAMYRCASSLGHRETQYFGPGTRLLVL.

This clone appeared a single time. This chain connects TRBV28 to TRBJ1-2; 7 nucleotides align to TRBD1. This CDR3 is built from 14 residues. V was pared by 2 bases and J by 2 bases, with 2 bases of the junction left unmatched. Per the germline V gene, CDR1 is MDHEN and CDR2 is SYDVKM. The chain's CDR3 is CASSLADRNYGYTF. The CDR3 DNA follows: TGTGCCAGCAGTTTAGCGGACAGGAACTATGGCTACACCTTC.

V and J are TRBV6-5 and TRBJ2-1; 15 positions agree with TRBD2. V lost 6 bases, J lost 3 bases, and 0 bases stayed unmatched. Germline V lookup: CDR1 MNHEY, CDR2 SVGAGI. The CDR3 totals 15 residues. The CDR3 DNA follows: TGTGCCAGCAGGGGACTAGCGGGAGGCTACAATGAGCAGTTCTTC. Its protein product is CASRGLAGGYNEQFF.

V gene TRBV5-5 combines with J gene TRBJ1-1; D not resolved. Per germline, CDR1 SGHKS and CDR2 YYEKEE (reference sequence). The CDR3 is made up of 13 amino acids. V was cut by 1 base and J by 2 bases, with 6 bases left in between. CDR3 amino acids: CASSLTPNTEAFF. CDR3 in DNA: TGTGCCAGCAGCTTGACACCTAACACTGAAGCTTTCTTT. Combining the CDR3 with reference TRBV5-5 and TRBJ1-1 gives the whole variable domain DAGVTQSPTHLIKTRGQQVTLRCSPISGHKSVSWYQQVLGQGPQFIFQYYEKEERGRGNFPDRFSARQFPNYSSELNVNALLLGDSALYLCASSLTPNTEAFFGQGTRLTVV.

This clone was recorded a few times. This chain connects TRBV27 to TRBJ1-6, with TRBD1 as a possible D gene (5 bases). Trimming stripped 2 bases from V and 10 bases from J, with 15 bases between. Per germline, CDR1 MNHEY and CDR2 SMNVEV (reference sequence). This CDR3 is built from 15 residues. The CDR3 is CASSLIGGSVSPLHF. CDR3 nucleotides: TGTGCCAGCAGTTTAATTGGGGGGTCAGTATCACCCCTCCACTTT.

In its sample, this clone was seen a few times. The rearrangement links TRBV5-4 to TRBJ2-2, with 9 bases fitting TRBD2. The CDR3 runs to 15 residues. Germline V gene data show CDR1 as SGHNT and CDR2 as YYREEE (reference sequence). After removal of 5 bases from V and 1 base from J, the junction contained 3 bases not matched to a gene. The CDR3 is CASSSTSGNTGELFF. The CDR3 nucleotides are TGTGCCAGCAGTTCGACTAGCGGGAACACCGGGGAGCTGTTTTTT.

In its sample, this clone was seen a few times. The V gene is TRBV19, the J gene TRBJ2-7, with D unresolved. V was shortened by 6 bases and J by 0 bases, with 15 bases between the two germline ends. The CDR3 is made up of 15 amino acids. Germline V gene lookup returns CDR1 LNHDA and CDR2 SQIVND (reference sequence). CDR3 amino acids: CASSTGGGFSYEQYF. The CDR3 region has the DNA TGTGCCAGTAGCACCGGCGGCGGATTCTCCTACGAGCAGTACTTC.

The rearrangement links TRBV2 to TRBJ2-3; TRBD1 might be the D (5 bases). Germline values: CDR1 SNHLY, CDR2 FYNNEI. Trimming pared 0 bases from V and 3 bases from J, leaving 16 bases between. The CDR3 sequence is 17 residues long. CDR3 nucleotides: TGTGCCAGCAGTGAAGCGCTTCAGGGAATAGGGACAGATACGCAGTATTTT. This sequence encodes CASSEALQGIGTDTQYF. The full variable domain, in which reference TRBV2 and TRBJ2-3 provide the parts outside the CDR3, is EPEVTQTPSHQVTQMGQEVILRCVPISNHLYFYWYRQILGQKVEFLVSFYNNEISEKSEIFDDQFSVERPDGSNFTLKIRSTKLEDSAMYFCASSEALQGIGTDTQYFGPGTRLTVL.

The CDR3 loop reads CASSLNRDYSYEQYF. CDR3 nucleotides: TGTGCCAGCAGCTTGAACAGGGATTACTCCTACGAGCAGTACTTC. The V gene is TRBV7-8, the J gene TRBJ2-7; D might be TRBD1 (6 bases). The V gene lost 3 bases and the J gene lost 0 bases, with 12 bases spanning the gap. Per germline, CDR1 SGHVS and CDR2 FQNEAQ. This CDR3 is built from 15 residues.

The chain uses TRBV6-6 and TRBJ2-7; D is uncertain. This CDR3 has 14 residues. Trimming shortened V by 7 bases and J by 6 bases, and 19 bases separated the two germline ends. Germline V gene lookup returns CDR1 MNHNY and CDR2 SVGAGI (reference sequence). The CDR3 loop reads CASTTLLTSTEQYF. CDR3 DNA sequence: TGTGCCAGCACCACCCTCTTGACTTCCACCGAGCAGTACTTC.

The CDR3 DNA sequence: TGTGCCAGCAGCCAGAGCGGGATAGGAGCAGATACGCAGTATTTT. Translation: CASSQSGIGADTQYF. The rearrangement joins TRBV2 to TRBJ2-3, with 7 bases aligning to TRBD2. Unmatched junction bases numbered 10, after V lost 6 bases and J lost 4 bases. The CDR3 consists of 15 residues. The V gene's germline CDR1 is SNHLY and CDR2 FYNNEI.

The chain combines TRBV18 with TRBJ1-1; tentative D call: TRBD1 (6 bases). CDR1 and CDR2 (germline): KGHSH, LQKENI. The CDR3 sequence is 14 residues long. The V end was cut by 3 bases, the J end by 3 bases, with 11 bases between. The CDR3: CASSPRHRDTEAFF. CDR3 DNA: TGTGCCAGCTCACCTAGGCACAGGGACACTGAAGCTTTCTTT.

In its sample, this clone was seen a few times. This chain joins TRBV9 and TRBJ2-7, with TRBD2 matching over 7 bases. The CDR3 runs 14 residues. The ends lost 4 bases at V and 4 bases at J; junction bases unmatched: 8. The germline V gene encodes CDR1 SGDLS and CDR2 YYNGEE. DNA for the CDR3: TGTGCCAGCAGCTTCCGAGGCGGGAGTTACGAGCAGTACTTC. It translates to CASSFRGGSYEQYF. The full variable domain, in which reference TRBV9 and TRBJ2-7 provide the parts outside the CDR3, is DSGVTQTPKHLITATGQRVTLRCSPRSGDLSVYWYQQSLDQGLQFLIQYYNGEERAKGNILERFSAQQFPDLHSELNLSSLELGDSALYFCASSFRGGSYEQYFGPGTRLTVT.

The chain employs TRBV11-2 and TRBJ2-7; TRBD2 agrees at 8 bases. Germline CDR1 SGHAT, CDR2 FQNNGV. The CDR3 covers 15 residues. V lost 5 bases, J lost 7 bases, and 13 bases stayed unmatched. The CDR3 nucleotides are TGTGCCAGCAGCACCTCCGGGACTAGTGAGGGGGAGCAGTACTTC. This translates into CASSTSGTSEGEQYF.

The chain combines TRBV10-2 with TRBJ1-3, with 7 bases aligning to TRBD1. V dropped 2 bases and J dropped 8; count of bases not matched to a gene: 3. This CDR3 is 13 amino acids long. Looked up from germline, CDR1 is WSHSY and CDR2 is SAAADI. The CDR3 is CASSETGADTIYF. For the CDR3, the DNA is TGCGCCAGCAGTGAGACAGGGGCAGACACCATATATTTT.

This sequence joins TRBV5-4 and TRBJ1-1, with TRBD1 matching 10 bases. The junction had 9 bases not matched to a gene; V was cut back by 0 bases and J by 4 bases. The CDR3 is made up of 17 amino acids. Germline assignment: CDR1 SGHNT and CDR2 YYREEE (reference sequence). CDR3: CASSLGQGAKVVTEAFF. The DNA of the CDR3 is TGTGCCAGCAGCTTGGGACAGGGGGCAAAAGTAGTCACTGAAGCTTTCTTT.

This sequence joins TRBV7-9 and TRBJ2-2, with 9 bases that match TRBD1. The CDR3 spans 15 residues. Trimming took 4 bases from V and 5 from J; bases not matched to a gene: 5. Germline V gene lookup returns CDR1 SEHNR and CDR2 FQNEAQ (reference sequence). CDR3 sequence reads: CASSSDRGSTGELFF. CDR3 sequence (DNA): TGTGCCAGCAGCTCCGACAGGGGGAGTACCGGGGAGCTGTTTTTT.

V and J are TRBV28 and TRBJ2-7; 9 bases fit TRBD2. The CDR3 extends over 14 amino acids. With 8 bases clipped from V and 4 bases from J, the junction kept 9 bases outside the gene matches. Per germline, CDR1 MDHEN and CDR2 SYDVKM. DNA of the CDR3: TGTGCCAGCTGTATGGCGGGAGGGCATTACGAGCAGTACTTC. Encoded protein: CASCMAGGHYEQYF.

This clone was counted only a few times. The chain recombines TRBV2 with TRBJ2-3; 12 nucleotides line up with TRBD2. Losses at the gene ends were 6 bases for V and 7 bases for J; bases not matched to a gene: 8. Germline lookup yields CDR1 SNHLY and CDR2 FYNNEI. This CDR3 has 15 amino acids. CDR3: CASSPGLAGLYTQYF. CDR3 coding DNA: TGTGCCAGCAGCCCTGGACTAGCGGGACTTTATACGCAGTATTTT.

The gene calls are TRBV5-1 and TRBJ2-7; 16 positions match TRBD2. The CDR3 has 17 amino acids. Losses at the gene ends were 4 bases for V and 1 base for J; bases not matched to a gene: 5. Germline V lookup: CDR1 SGHRS, CDR2 YFSETQ. In DNA form, the CDR3 reads TGCGCCAGCAGCAAGGGACTAGCGGGAGGGATATCCTACGAGCAGTACTTC. Amino acids: CASSKGLAGGISYEQYF.

As DNA, the CDR3 is TGTGCCAGCTCATCGGGAGGGGAGACCCAGTACTTC. Translating it yields CASSSGGETQYF. V gene TRBV28 combines with J gene TRBJ2-5; 8 nucleotides align to TRBD2. The junction had 4 bases not matched to a gene; V was cut back by 8 bases and J by 5 bases. CDR3 size: 12 residues. Germline-derived CDR1 and CDR2 are MDHEN and SYDVKM.

This clone was found a few times. The V gene is TRBV5-6, the J gene TRBJ2-5, with D possibly TRBD2 on 6 matching bases. The germline gives CDR1 SGHDT, CDR2 YYEEEE. V dropped 4 bases and J dropped 5 bases, with 27 bases sitting between them. The CDR3 sequence is 18 residues long. The DNA for the CDR3 is TGTGCCAGCAGCGAGCACGGAGACAGCGGGCTCCCTTTTGAGACCCAGTACTTC. Its protein product is CASSEHGDSGLPFETQYF.

This chain joins TRBV28 and TRBJ2-7; 10 positions agree with TRBD2. Germline CDR1 and CDR2: MDHEN and SYDVKM. CDR3 length: 14 residues. The trim removed 6 bases at V and 3 bases at J, leaving 5 bases unmatched. The CDR3 bases are TGTGCCAGCAGCAGGGCTAGCGGGAGCTACGAGCAGTACTTC. Translated: CASSRASGSYEQYF. Drawing the rest from reference TRBV28 and TRBJ2-7, the complete variable domain is DVKVTQSSRYLVKRTGEKVFLECVQDMDHENMFWYRQDPGLGLRLIYFSYDVKMKEKGDIPEGYSVSREKKERFSLILESASTNQTSMYLCASSRASGSYEQYFGPGTRLTVT.

This clone was seen only once. The rearrangement joins TRBV7-6 to TRBJ1-1, with 10 bases identical to TRBD1. Per germline, CDR1 SGHVS and CDR2 FNYEAQ. Trimming took 1 base from V and 7 from J; bases not matched to a gene: 0. The CDR3 is made up of 13 amino acids. Here the CDR3 DNA reads TGTGCCAGCAGCTTAGGGACAGGGGGTGAAGCTTTCTTT. It yields the protein CASSLGTGGEAFF.

This clone has just one count. The rearrangement links TRBV18 to TRBJ2-1, with D possibly being TRBD2 (6 bases). The CDR3 consists of 17 residues. Germline CDR1 and CDR2: KGHSH and LQKENI. V was clipped by 5 bases and J by 8 bases, with 25 bases between them. The CDR3 nucleotides read TGTGCCAGCTCATCATCCCTAATGGCGGGAAGTTCAGATGAGCAGTTCTTC. It encodes CASSSSLMAGSSDEQFF.

The chain employs TRBV28 and TRBJ1-1; no definite D call. The length of the CDR3 is 13 residues. V shed 6 bases and J shed 2 bases, with 10 bases lying between them. Germline assignment: CDR1 MDHEN and CDR2 SYDVKM. CDR3 nucleotide sequence: TGTGCCAGCAGCACCCCAGTTAACACTGAAGCTTTCTTT. Protein sequence: CASSTPVNTEAFF. Full variable domain (rest looked up from reference TRBV28 and TRBJ1-1): DVKVTQSSRYLVKRTGEKVFLECVQDMDHENMFWYRQDPGLGLRLIYFSYDVKMKEKGDIPEGYSVSREKKERFSLILESASTNQTSMYLCASSTPVNTEAFFGQGTRLTVV.

This chain links TRBV13 with TRBJ2-5; D is perhaps TRBD2 (6 bases). The last part of the DNA fits TRBJ2-7 better; the J call may be wrong. CDR1 is PRHDT and CDR2 is FYEKMQ in the germline V gene (reference sequence). The CDR3 sequence is 16 residues long. DNA for the CDR3: TGTGCCAGCAGCTTAGAGTCGGGGACTGGAGCCTACGAGCAGTACTTC. This translates into CASSLESGTGAYEQYF.